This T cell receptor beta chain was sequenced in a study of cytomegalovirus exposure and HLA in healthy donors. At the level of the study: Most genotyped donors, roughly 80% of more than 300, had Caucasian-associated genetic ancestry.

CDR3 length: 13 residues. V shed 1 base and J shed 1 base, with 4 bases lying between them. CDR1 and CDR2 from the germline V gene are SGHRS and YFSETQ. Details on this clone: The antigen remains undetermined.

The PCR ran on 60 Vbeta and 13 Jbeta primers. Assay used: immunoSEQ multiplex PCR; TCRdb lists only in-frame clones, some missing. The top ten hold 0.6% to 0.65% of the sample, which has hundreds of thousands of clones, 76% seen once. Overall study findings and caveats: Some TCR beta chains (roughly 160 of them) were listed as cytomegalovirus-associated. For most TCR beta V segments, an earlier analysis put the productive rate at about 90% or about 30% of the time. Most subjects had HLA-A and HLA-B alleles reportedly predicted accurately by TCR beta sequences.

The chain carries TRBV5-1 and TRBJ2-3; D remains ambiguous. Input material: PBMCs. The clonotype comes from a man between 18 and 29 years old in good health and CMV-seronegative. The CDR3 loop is CASSLFGTDTQYF. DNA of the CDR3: TGCGCCAGCAGCTTGTTCGGCACAGATACGCAGTATTTT. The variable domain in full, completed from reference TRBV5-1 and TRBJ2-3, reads KAGVTQTPRYLIKTRGQQVTLSCSPISGHRSVSWYQQTPGQGLQFLFEYFSETQRNKGNFPGRFSGRQFSNSRSEMNVSTLELGDSALYLCASSLFGTDTQYFGPGTRLTVL.